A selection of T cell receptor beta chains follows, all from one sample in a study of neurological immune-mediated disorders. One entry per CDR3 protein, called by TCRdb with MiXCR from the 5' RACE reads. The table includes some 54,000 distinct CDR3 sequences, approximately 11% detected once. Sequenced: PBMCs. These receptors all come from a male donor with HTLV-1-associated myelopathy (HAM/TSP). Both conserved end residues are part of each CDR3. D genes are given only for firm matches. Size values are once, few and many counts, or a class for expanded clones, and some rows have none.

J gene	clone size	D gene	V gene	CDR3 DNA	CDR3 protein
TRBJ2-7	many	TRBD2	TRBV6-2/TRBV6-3	TGTGCCAGCAGTTATTACGGTAGCGGGGAGTACGAGCAGTACTTC	CASSYYGSGEYEQYF
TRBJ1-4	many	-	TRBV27	TGTGCCAGCTCACTGACTCGGTGGGATGAAAAACTGTTTTTT	CASSLTRWDEKLFF
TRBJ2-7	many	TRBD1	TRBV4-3	TGCGCCAGCAGCCAAGAAGTTGGACAGGGGGTTTACGAGCAGTACTTC	CASSQEVGQGVYEQYF
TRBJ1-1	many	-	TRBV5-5	TGTGCCAGCGATGGACAGAGCCACACTGAAGCTTTCTTT	CASDGQSHTEAFF
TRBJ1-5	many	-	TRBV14	TGTGCCAGCAGCCAAGAAGGTCAGCCCCAGCATTTT	CASSQEGQPQHF
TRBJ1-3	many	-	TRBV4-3	TGCGCCAGCAGCCCCTCGCGACAGGCGCACTCTGGAAACACCATATATTTT	CASSPSRQAHSGNTIYF
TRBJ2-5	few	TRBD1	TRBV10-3	TGTGCCACCGGCGGACAGGACCAAGAGACCCAGTACTTC	CATGGQDQETQYF
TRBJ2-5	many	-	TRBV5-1	TGCGCCAGCAGCTTGGTCGGGTCTAAAGGGGAGACCCAGTACTTC	CASSLVGSKGETQYF
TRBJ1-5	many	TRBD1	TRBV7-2	TGTGCCAGCAGCTCCGGACAGGGCAGGGGCAATCAGCCCCAGCATTTT	CASSSGQGRGNQPQHF
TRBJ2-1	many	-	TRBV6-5	TGTGCCAGCAGTCCCAGGTCCGGCCAATGGTTCTTC	CASSPRSGQWFF
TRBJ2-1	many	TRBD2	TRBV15	TGTGCCACCAGCAGATTCCTCGGACTAGCGGGGGGTCGCTACAATGAGCAGTTCTTC	CATSRFLGLAGGRYNEQFF
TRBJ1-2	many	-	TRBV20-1	TGCAGTGCTAGGGACAGCCGCTATGGCTACACCTTC	CSARDSRYGYTF
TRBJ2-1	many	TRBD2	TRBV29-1	TGCAGCGTTGAAGGACTAGCGGGGTCCAATGAGCAGTTCTTC	CSVEGLAGSNEQFF
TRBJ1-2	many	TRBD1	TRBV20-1	TGCAGTGCTAGAGTTGACAGGGACTATGGCTACACCTTC	CSARVDRDYGYTF
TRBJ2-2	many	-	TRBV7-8	TGTGCCAGCAGCTTAGATAAGGGGCCCACCGGGGAGCTGTTTTTT	CASSLDKGPTGELFF
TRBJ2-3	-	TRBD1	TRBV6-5	TGTGCCAGCAGTTACGGGGACAGTGGGACAGATACGCAGTATTTT	CASSYGDSGTDTQYF
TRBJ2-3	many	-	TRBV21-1	TGTGCCAGCAGCACTAGGGCCTCTAATAACCGCACAGATACGCAGTATTTT	CASSTRASNNRTDTQYF
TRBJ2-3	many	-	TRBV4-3	TGCGCCAGCAGCCAAGTCGGGGGTTCGGTGTTGGTCCCCCATACGCAGTATTTT	CASSQVGGSVLVPHTQYF
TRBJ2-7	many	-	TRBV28	TGTGCCAGCAGCCCAAATTCATCGGGAGAGCAGTACTTC	CASSPNSSGEQYF
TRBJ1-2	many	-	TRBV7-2	TGTGCCAGCGGCCCTAGGGGGGGTTATGGCTACACCTTC	CASGPRGGYGYTF
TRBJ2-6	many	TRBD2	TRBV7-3	TGTGCCAGCAGCTTAAATTGGGGGGGGGAGGCCAACGTCCTGACTTTC	CASSLNWGGEANVLTF
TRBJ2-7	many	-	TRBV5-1	TGCGCCAGCAGCTTGGTGGCAGGGTCCTACGAGCAGTACTTC	CASSLVAGSYEQYF
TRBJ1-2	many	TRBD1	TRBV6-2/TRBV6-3	TGTGCCAGCAGTACCCAACAGGGGAGCTATGGCTACACCTTC	CASSTQQGSYGYTF
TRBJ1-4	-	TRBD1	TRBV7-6	TGTGCCAGCAGCTTAATGGGGACAGGGGTACCAACTAATGAAAAACTGTTTTTT	CASSLMGTGVPTNEKLFF
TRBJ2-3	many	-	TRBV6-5	TGTGCCAGCAGTTACATGAGCACAGATACGCAGTATTTT	CASSYMSTDTQYF
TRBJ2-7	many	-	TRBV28	TGTGCCAGCAGTCGGGCCTCCCTTTACGAGCAGTACTTC	CASSRASLYEQYF
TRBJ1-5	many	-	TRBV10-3	TGTGCCATCAGTGAGTCCGGGGACTATAGCAATCAGCCCCAGCATTTT	CAISESGDYSNQPQHF
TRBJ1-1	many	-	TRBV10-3	TGTGCCAGCGGGACAAACTTTAACACTGAAGCTTTCTTT	CASGTNFNTEAFF
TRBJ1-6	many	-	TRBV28	TGTGCCAGCAGTTTCGGGGAACTCTCACCCCTCCACTTT	CASSFGELSPLHF
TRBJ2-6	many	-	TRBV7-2	TGTGCCAGCAGCTTAGATCCGGGGTACGGGGCCAACGTCCTGACTTTC	CASSLDPGYGANVLTF
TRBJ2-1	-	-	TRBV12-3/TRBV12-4	TGTGCCAGCAGTTTAGTCCGGGGGACCTACAATGAGCAGTTCTTC	CASSLVRGTYNEQFF
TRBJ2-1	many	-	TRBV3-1	TGTGCCAGCAGCAGAGGGCGGGTCAATGAGCAGTTCTTC	CASSRGRVNEQFF
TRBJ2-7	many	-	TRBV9	TGTGCCAGCAGCGTAGAACCGGTCGGGGAGCAGTACTTC	CASSVEPVGEQYF